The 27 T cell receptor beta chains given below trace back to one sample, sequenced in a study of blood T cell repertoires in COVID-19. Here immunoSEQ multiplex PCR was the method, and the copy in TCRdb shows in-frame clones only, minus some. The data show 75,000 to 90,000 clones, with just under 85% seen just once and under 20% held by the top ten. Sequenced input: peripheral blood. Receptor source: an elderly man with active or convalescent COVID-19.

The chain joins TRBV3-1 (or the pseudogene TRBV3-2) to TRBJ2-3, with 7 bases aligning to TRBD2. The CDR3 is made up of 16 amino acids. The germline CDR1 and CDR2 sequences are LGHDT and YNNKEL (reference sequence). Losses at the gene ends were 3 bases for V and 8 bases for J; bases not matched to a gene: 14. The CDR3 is CASSHRTRGVLGTQYF. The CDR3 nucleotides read TGTGCCAGCAGCCACCGGACTAGGGGTGTCCTTGGTACGCAGTATTTT.

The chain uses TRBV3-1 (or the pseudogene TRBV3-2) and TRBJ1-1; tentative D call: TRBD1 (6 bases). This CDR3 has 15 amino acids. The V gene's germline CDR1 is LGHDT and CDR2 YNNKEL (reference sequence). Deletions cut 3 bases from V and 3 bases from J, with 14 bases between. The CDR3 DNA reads TGTGCCAGCAGCCACACCGGGACAACATACACTGAAGCTTTCTTT. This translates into CASSHTGTTYTEAFF.

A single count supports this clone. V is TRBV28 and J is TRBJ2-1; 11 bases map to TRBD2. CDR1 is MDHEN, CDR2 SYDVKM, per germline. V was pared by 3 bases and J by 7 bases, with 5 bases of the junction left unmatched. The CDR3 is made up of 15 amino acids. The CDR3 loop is CASSLTSGVINEQFF. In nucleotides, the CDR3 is TGTGCCAGCAGTTTGACTAGCGGGGTCATTAATGAGCAGTTCTTC.

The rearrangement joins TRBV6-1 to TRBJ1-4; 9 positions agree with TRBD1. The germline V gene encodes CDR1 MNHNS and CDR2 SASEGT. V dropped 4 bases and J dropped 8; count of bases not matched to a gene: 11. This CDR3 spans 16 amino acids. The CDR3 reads CASSADRGFLGEKLFF. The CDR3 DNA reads TGTGCCAGCAGTGCGGACAGGGGATTCTTAGGAGAAAAACTGTTTTTT.

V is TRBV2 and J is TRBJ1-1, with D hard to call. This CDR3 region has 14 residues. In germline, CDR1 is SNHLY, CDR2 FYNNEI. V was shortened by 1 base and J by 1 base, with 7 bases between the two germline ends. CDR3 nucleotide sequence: TGTGCCAGCAGTGAAGGAGGAGGGAACACTGAAGCTTTCTTT. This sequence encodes CASSEGGGNTEAFF.

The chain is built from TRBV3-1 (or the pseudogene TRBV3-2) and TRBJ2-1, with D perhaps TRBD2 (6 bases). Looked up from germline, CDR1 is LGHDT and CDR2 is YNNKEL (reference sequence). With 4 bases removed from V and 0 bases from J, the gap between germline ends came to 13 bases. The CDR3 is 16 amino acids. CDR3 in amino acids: CASSPWSGSSYNEQFF. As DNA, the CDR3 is TGTGCCAGCAGCCCCTGGTCCGGGAGCTCCTACAATGAGCAGTTCTTC.

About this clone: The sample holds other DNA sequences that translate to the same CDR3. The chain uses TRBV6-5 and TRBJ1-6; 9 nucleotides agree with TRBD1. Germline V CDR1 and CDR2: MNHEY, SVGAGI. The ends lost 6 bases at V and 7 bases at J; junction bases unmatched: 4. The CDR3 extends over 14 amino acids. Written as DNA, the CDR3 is TGTGCCAGCAGGTGGGACAGGGTAAATTCACCCCTCCACTTT. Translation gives CASRWDRVNSPLHF.

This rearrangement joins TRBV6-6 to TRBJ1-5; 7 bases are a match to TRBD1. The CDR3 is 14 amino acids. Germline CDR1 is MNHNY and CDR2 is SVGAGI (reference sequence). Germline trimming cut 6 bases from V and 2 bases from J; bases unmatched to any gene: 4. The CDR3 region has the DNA TGTGCCAGCAGGCCGGGACAGCGCAATCAGCCCCAGCATTTT. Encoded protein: CASRPGQRNQPQHF.

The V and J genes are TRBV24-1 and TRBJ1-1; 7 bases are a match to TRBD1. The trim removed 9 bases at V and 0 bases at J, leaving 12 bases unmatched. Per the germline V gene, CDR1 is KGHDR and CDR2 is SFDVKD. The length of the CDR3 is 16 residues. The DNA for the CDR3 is TGTGCCACCCATATCGAACCCGGGACAGTGAACACTGAAGCTTTCTTT. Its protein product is CATHIEPGTVNTEAFF.

The CDR3 DNA is TGTGCCAGTAGTATCGCGGCGAGCGGGAGTACCCTCCACTTT. This encodes CASSIAASGSTLHF. V and J are TRBV19 and TRBJ1-6, with D uncertain. The CDR3 has 14 residues. Germline values: CDR1 LNHDA, CDR2 SQIVND (reference sequence). V lost 3 bases to trimming and J lost 14 bases, with 17 bases between them. The full variable domain, its missing parts supplied by reference TRBV19 and TRBJ1-6, is DGGITQSPKYLFRKEGQNVTLSCEQNLNHDAMYWYRQDPGQGLRLIYYSQIVNDFQKGDIAEGYSVSREKKESFPLTVTSAQKNPTAFYLCASSIAASGSTLHFGNGTRLTVT.

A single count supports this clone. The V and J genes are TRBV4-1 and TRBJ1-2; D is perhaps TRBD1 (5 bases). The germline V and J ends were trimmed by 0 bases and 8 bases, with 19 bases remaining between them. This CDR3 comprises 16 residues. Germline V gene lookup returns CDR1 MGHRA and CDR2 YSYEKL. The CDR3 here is CASSQEDTLPLRGYTF. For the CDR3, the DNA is TGCGCCAGCAGCCAAGAGGACACTCTTCCACTACGGGGCTACACCTTC.

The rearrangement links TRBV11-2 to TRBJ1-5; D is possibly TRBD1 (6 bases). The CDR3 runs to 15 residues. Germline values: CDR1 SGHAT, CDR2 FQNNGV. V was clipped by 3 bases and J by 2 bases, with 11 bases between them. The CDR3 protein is CASSFRTVGNQPQHF. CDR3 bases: TGTGCCAGCAGCTTCCGGACAGTGGGCAATCAGCCCCAGCATTTT.

CDR3 in amino acids: CASSIAGAGANVLTF. For the CDR3, the DNA is TGTGCCAGTAGTATAGCCGGGGCTGGGGCCAACGTCCTGACTTTC. The V call is TRBV19, the J call TRBJ2-6, with D perhaps matching TRBD2 (5 bases). V gave up 1 base and J gave up 2 bases, with 6 bases separating them. CDR1 and CDR2 (germline): LNHDA, SQIVND (reference sequence). The CDR3 has 15 amino acids.

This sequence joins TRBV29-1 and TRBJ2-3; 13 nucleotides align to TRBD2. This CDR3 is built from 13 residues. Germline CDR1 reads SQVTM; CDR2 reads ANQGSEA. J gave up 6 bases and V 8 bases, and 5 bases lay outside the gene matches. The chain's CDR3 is CSILAGGPDTQYF. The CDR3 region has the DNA TGCAGCATACTAGCGGGGGGGCCGGATACGCAGTATTTT.

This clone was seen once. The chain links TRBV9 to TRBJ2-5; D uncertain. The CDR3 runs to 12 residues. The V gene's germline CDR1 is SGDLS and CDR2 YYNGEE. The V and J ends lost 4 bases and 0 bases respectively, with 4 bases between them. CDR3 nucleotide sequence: TGTGCCAGCAGCCAGAACCAAGAGACCCAGTACTTC. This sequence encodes CASSQNQETQYF.

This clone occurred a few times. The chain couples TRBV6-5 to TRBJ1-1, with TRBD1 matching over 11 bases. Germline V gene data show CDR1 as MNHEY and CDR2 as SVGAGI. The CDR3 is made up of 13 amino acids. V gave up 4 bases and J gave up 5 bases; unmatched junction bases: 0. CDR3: CASSWDRGTEAFF. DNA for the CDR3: TGTGCCAGCAGTTGGGACAGGGGGACTGAAGCTTTCTTT.

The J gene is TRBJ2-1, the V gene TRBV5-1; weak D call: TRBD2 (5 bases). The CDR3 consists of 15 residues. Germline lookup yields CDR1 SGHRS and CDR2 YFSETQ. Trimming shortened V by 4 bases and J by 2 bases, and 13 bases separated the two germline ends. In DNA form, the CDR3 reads TGCGCCAGCAGCCCCGGCGGAGGACCCTACAATGAGCAGTTCTTC. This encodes CASSPGGGPYNEQFF.

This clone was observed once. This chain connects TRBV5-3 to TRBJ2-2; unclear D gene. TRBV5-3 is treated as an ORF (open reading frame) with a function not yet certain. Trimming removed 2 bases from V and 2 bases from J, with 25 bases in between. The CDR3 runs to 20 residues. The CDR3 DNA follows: TGTGCCAGAAGCTTTCTACGACCCCCCGTAATCAGGCGAAACACCGGGGAGCTGTTTTTT. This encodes CARSFLRPPVIRRNTGELFF.

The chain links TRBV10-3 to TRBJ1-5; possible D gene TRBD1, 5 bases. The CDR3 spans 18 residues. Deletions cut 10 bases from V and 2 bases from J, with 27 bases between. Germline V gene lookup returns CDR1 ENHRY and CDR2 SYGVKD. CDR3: CATRPGWEGGSGNQPQHF. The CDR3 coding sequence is TGTGCCACCCGACCAGGGTGGGAGGGTGGGTCTGGCAATCAGCCCCAGCATTTT.

For the CDR3, the DNA is TGTGCCAGCAGTTTACGGTCAGGGGGCTACAATGAGCAGTTCTTC. Its protein is CASSLRSGGYNEQFF. The chain links TRBV27 to TRBJ2-1, with 7 bases that match TRBD1. J was trimmed by 3 bases and V by 2 bases; bases with no gene match: 4. The CDR3 has 15 amino acids. CDR1 and CDR2 from the germline V gene are MNHEY and SMNVEV (reference sequence).

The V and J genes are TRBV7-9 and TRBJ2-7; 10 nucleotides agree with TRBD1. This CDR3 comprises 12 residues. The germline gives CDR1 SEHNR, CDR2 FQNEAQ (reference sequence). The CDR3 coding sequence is TGTGCCAGCAGCCAAATGGGACAGGGGTTAGACGTC. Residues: CASSQMGQGLDV.

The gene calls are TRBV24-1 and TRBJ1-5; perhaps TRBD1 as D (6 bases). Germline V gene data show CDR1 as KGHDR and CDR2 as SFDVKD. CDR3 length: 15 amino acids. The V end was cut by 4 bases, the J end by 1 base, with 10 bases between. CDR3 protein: CATSEEGQSNQPQHF. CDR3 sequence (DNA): TGTGCCACCAGTGAAGAAGGACAGAGCAATCAGCCCCAGCATTTT.

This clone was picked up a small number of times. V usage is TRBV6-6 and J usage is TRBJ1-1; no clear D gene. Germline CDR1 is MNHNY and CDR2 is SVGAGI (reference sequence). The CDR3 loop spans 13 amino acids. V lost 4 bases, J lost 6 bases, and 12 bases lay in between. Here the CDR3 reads CASSSGPDSEAFF. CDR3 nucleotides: TGTGCCAGCAGTTCAGGACCGGACTCTGAAGCTTTCTTT.

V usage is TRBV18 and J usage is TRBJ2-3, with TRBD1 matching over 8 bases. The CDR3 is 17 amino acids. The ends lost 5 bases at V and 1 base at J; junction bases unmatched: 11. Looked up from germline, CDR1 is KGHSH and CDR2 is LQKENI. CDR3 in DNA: TGTGCCAGCTCAAGGACAGGGCGTGGAGTAGGCACAGATACGCAGTATTTT. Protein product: CASSRTGRGVGTDTQYF.

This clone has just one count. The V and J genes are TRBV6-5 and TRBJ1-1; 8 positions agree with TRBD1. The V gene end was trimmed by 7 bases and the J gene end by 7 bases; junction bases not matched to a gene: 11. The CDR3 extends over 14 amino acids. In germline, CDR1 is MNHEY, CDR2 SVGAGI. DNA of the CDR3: TGTGCCAGCAAGAAAGGACAGGGCGCCTTTGAAGCTTTCTTT. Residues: CASKKGQGAFEAFF.

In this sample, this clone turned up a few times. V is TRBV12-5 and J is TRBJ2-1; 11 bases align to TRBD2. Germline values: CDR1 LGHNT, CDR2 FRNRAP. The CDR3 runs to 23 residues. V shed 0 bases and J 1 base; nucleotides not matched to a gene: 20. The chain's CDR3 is CASGLVLLPLSGRAERSYNEQFF. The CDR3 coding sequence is TGTGCTAGTGGTTTGGTACTCCTACCCCTTAGCGGGAGGGCCGAGAGGTCCTACAATGAGCAGTTCTTC.

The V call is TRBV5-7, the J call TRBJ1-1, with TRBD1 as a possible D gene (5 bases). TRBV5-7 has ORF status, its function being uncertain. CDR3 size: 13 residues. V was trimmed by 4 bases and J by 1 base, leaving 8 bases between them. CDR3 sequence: CASSPTGNTEAFF. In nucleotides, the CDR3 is TGTGCCAGCAGCCCCACAGGGAACACTGAAGCTTTCTTT.